One sample yielded the 10 T cell receptor beta chains listed below, sequenced in a study of T cell responses to AZD1222 COVID-19 vaccine. Assay: immunoSEQ multiplex PCR; the TCRdb copy retains only in-frame clones and omits some. Found here are approximately 270,000 clones, 94% of them singletons; the top ten hold around 0.6%. Source: peripheral blood, taken 28 days after the second AZD1222 dose. The origin of the receptors is an adult who received the AZD1222 COVID-19 vaccine.

The V gene is TRBV19, the J gene TRBJ2-7; TRBD2 agrees at 9 bases. CDR1 and CDR2 (germline): LNHDA, SQIVND (reference sequence). The V and J ends lost 6 bases and 5 bases, in that order; junction bases with no gene match: 17. The CDR3 is 17 amino acids. The CDR3 region has the DNA TGTGCCAGTAGATCAGAGGCGGGAGGGCCTGGTTTCGACGAGCAGTACTTC. Translating gives CASRSEAGGPGFDEQYF. Together with reference TRBV19 and TRBJ2-7, the CDR3 gives the full variable domain: DGGITQSPKYLFRKEGQNVTLSCEQNLNHDAMYWYRQDPGQGLRLIYYSQIVNDFQKGDIAEGYSVSREKKESFPLTVTSAQKNPTAFYLCASRSEAGGPGFDEQYFGPGTRLTVT.

This chain uses TRBV18 with TRBJ2-1; TRBD2 agrees at 12 bases. This CDR3 region has 15 residues. CDR1 KGHSH and CDR2 LQKENI come from the germline V gene. V lost 5 bases, J lost 7 bases, and 6 bases stayed unmatched. CDR3: CASSSLAGGGNEQFF. CDR3 nucleotide sequence: TGTGCCAGCTCATCACTAGCGGGGGGTGGAAATGAGCAGTTCTTC.

This chain links TRBV20-1 with TRBJ2-7, with 7 positions matching TRBD1. V was clipped by 5 bases and J by 3 bases; unmatched bases: 1. CDR3 size: 11 residues. The germline CDR1 and CDR2 sequences are DFQATT and SNEGSKA (reference sequence). The CDR3 loop reads CSAPGGYEQYF. CDR3 nucleotides: TGCAGTGCTCCAGGGGGCTACGAGCAGTACTTC.

The CDR3, as DNA: TGTGCCAGCAGCCAGGGCCCCCCGGGGGCCTACAATGAGCAGTTCTTC. Translating gives CASSQGPPGAYNEQFF. The chain recombines TRBV14 with TRBJ2-1; maybe TRBD2 (6 bases). The V gene's germline CDR1 is SGHDN and CDR2 FVKESK. CDR3 length: 16 residues. V dropped 3 bases and J dropped 2 bases, with 14 bases sitting between them.

The CDR3 bases are TGTGCCAGTACCTCCAGGGGGGAAAAACTGTTTTTT. Residues: CASTSRGEKLFF. The V gene is TRBV19, the J gene TRBJ1-4, with 7 bases aligning to TRBD1. The J segment lost 8 bases and the V segment lost 7 bases, leaving 4 bases of the junction unmatched. CDR3 length equals 12 residues. Germline CDR1 LNHDA, CDR2 SQIVND (reference sequence).

The J gene is TRBJ1-3, the V gene TRBV3-1 (or the pseudogene TRBV3-2); D unclear. CDR3 length: 14 amino acids. Germline V CDR1 and CDR2: LGHDT, YNNKEL (reference sequence). Trimming shortened V by 4 bases and J by 1 base, and 8 bases separated the two germline ends. The CDR3 DNA reads TGTGCCAGCAGCCCCTTGGATTCTGGAAACACCATATATTTT. Amino acid sequence: CASSPLDSGNTIYF.

The CDR3 DNA is TGTGCCAGCAGTTTGGACGGGACAGCCTACGAGCAGTACTTC. The encoded protein is CASSLDGTAYEQYF. The chain joins TRBV28 to TRBJ2-7; TRBD1 matches 7 bases. V dropped 3 bases and J dropped 2; count of bases not matched to a gene: 4. The CDR3 is 14 residues long. Germline-derived CDR1 and CDR2 are MDHEN and SYDVKM.

The chain recombines TRBV29-1 with TRBJ1-5; D might be TRBD1 (5 bases). Germline-derived CDR1 and CDR2 are SQVTM and ANQGSEA. Trimming stripped 7 bases from V and 3 bases from J, with 16 bases between. The CDR3 loop spans 14 amino acids. The CDR3 DNA reads TGCAGCGCCACCAATGGGGGGGTCAATCAGCCCCAGCATTTT. Its protein product is CSATNGGVNQPQHF.

The rearrangement links TRBV5-6 to TRBJ1-6; D gene unclear. This CDR3 has 16 residues. The germline V gene encodes CDR1 SGHDT and CDR2 YYEEEE. Trimming took off 4 bases at V and 1 base at J, with 12 bases between the two ends. CDR3 region: CASSPDAKSYNSPLHF. DNA of the CDR3: TGTGCCAGCAGCCCGGATGCCAAATCCTATAATTCACCCCTCCACTTT.

This clone occurred once. The chain couples TRBV3-1 (or the pseudogene TRBV3-2) to TRBJ1-3, with a possible D match to TRBD1 (5 bases). This CDR3 is 13 amino acids long. Germline CDR1 is LGHDT and CDR2 is YNNKEL (reference sequence). V shed 6 bases and J shed 3 bases, with 9 bases lying between them. CDR3 coding DNA: TGTGCCAGCAGTCAGGGAGTTGGAAACACCATATATTTT. It specifies CASSQGVGNTIYF.